This T cell receptor (beta chain) was sequenced during a study of graft-versus-host responses after intestinal transplantation. Study-level background: Induction using anti-thymocyte globulin, followed by tacrolimus and steroids for roughly 3 years, was given to all recipients. Study outcomes and limitations: The study associated peak circulating GvH clone levels with early post-transplant HvG declines. Marrow from the recipient contained GvH clones, some of which had appeared first in ileum or blood.

Concerning this clone: Its antigen is still unknown.

This table comes from immunoSEQ multiplex PCR, and its TCRdb copy is limited to in-frame clones, with some not included. The repertoire holds 75,000 to 100,000 clones, with around nine tenths as singletons. The source of this sequence is a human donor who received an intestinal transplant. This specimen was unstimulated CD4+ T cells sorted from spleen or lymph node cells, taken before intestinal transplant.

The CDR3 sequence: CASIQDRENQPQHF. Here the CDR3 DNA reads TGTGCCAGCATCCAGGACAGGGAAAATCAGCCCCAGCATTTT. The gene calls are TRBV6-1 and TRBJ1-5, with TRBD1 matching over 8 bases. Germline CDR1 is MNHNS and CDR2 is SASEGT. The CDR3 covers 14 residues. V gave up 7 bases and J gave up 4 bases; unmatched junction bases: 6.